Following are 23 T cell receptor beta chains from one sample sequenced in a study of blood T cell repertoires in COVID-19. The assay was immunoSEQ multiplex PCR, and TCRdb's table has in-frame clones only and misses some. Here the sample spans 330,000 or so clones, more than 75% being singletons. Material: PBMCs or T cells enriched from blood (not recorded which). The receptors were sampled from a woman in her twenties or thirties who had recovered from COVID-19.

J is TRBJ2-2 and V is TRBV5-1; TRBD2 might be the D (6 bases). V lost 6 bases to trimming and J lost 2 bases, with 11 bases between them. Germline-derived CDR1 and CDR2 are SGHRS and YFSETQ. This CDR3 region has 14 residues. The CDR3 DNA sequence: TGCGCCAGCATGAGCGGGCCCAACACCGGGGAGCTGTTTTTT. Protein product: CASMSGPNTGELFF. The whole variable domain, filled in from reference TRBV5-1 and TRBJ2-2, reads KAGVTQTPRYLIKTRGQQVTLSCSPISGHRSVSWYQQTPGQGLQFLFEYFSETQRNKGNFPGRFSGRQFSNSRSEMNVSTLELGDSALYLCASMSGPNTGELFFGEGSRLTVL.

V is TRBV7-6 and J is TRBJ2-2, with 9 bases aligning to TRBD2. This CDR3 spans 18 amino acids. Germline V gives CDR1 SGHVS, CDR2 FNYEAQ. V lost 1 base to trimming and J lost 5 bases; unmatched junction nucleotides: 11. The chain's CDR3 is CASSLGLAGTTRTGELFF. CDR3 coding DNA: TGTGCCAGCAGCTTAGGGCTAGCGGGGACTACGAGAACCGGGGAGCTGTTTTTT. Filled out from reference TRBV7-6 and TRBJ2-2, the complete variable domain reads GAGVSQSPRYKVTKRGQDVALRCDPISGHVSLYWYRQALGQGPEFLTYFNYEAQQDKSGLPNDRFSAERPEGSISTLTIQRTEQRDSAMYRCASSLGLAGTTRTGELFFGEGSRLTVL.

The CDR3 DNA is TGTGCCAGCAGTTTCATAGGGGCTGGTGGCTACACCTTC. Protein sequence: CASSFIGAGGYTF. This chain links TRBV28 with TRBJ1-2; D possibly corresponds to TRBD1 (5 bases). This CDR3 is built from 13 residues. Per germline, CDR1 MDHEN and CDR2 SYDVKM. The V end lost 3 bases, the J end lost 7 bases, and 12 bases lay between the germline ends.

The J gene is TRBJ1-1, the V gene TRBV5-6; 7 bases fit TRBD1. Unmatched junction bases numbered 11, after V lost 8 bases and J lost 1 base. CDR1 SGHDT and CDR2 YYEEEE come from the germline V gene. The CDR3 spans 15 residues. The CDR3 DNA is TGTGCCAGTACGGATGAGGGGGCTTGGAACACTGAAGCTTTCTTT. It codes for CASTDEGAWNTEAFF.

The gene calls are TRBV6-5 and TRBJ1-1; no firm D call. Trimming removed 2 bases from V and 3 bases from J, with 7 bases in between. This CDR3 is 13 amino acids long. Germline loops: CDR1 MNHEY, CDR2 SVGAGI. The CDR3 sequence: CASSYGQYTEAFF. CDR3 bases: TGTGCCAGCAGTTACGGGCAGTACACTGAAGCTTTCTTT.

This clone appeared once. This chain links TRBV7-9 with TRBJ2-1; 11 bases agree with TRBD2. The V segment lost 5 bases and the J segment 5 bases; nucleotides outside the gene matches: 8. CDR3 length equals 16 residues. Germline values: CDR1 SEHNR, CDR2 FQNEAQ (reference sequence). The chain's CDR3 is CASSRLGTSGHNEQFF. As DNA, the CDR3 is TGTGCCAGCAGCCGGCTCGGGACTAGCGGTCACAATGAGCAGTTCTTC.

The J gene is TRBJ2-5, the V gene TRBV7-9, with D hard to call. V was clipped by 5 bases and J by 0 bases, with 13 bases between them. Germline values: CDR1 SEHNR, CDR2 FQNEAQ (reference sequence). CDR3 length: 15 amino acids. CDR3 region: CASSAQFMYQETQYF. The CDR3 nucleotides read TGTGCCAGCAGCGCGCAATTTATGTACCAAGAGACCCAGTACTTC.

This rearrangement joins TRBV7-3 to TRBJ2-2; TRBD2 matches 7 bases. The CDR3 totals 15 residues. Unmatched junction bases numbered 4, after V lost 2 bases and J lost 4 bases. CDR1 SGHTA and CDR2 FQGTGA come from the germline V gene. Here the CDR3 DNA reads TGTGCCAGCAGCTTAGGCGGGGGATCCACCGGGGAGCTGTTTTTT. The encoded protein is CASSLGGGSTGELFF.

The chain recombines TRBV6-5 with TRBJ1-1, with D tentatively TRBD1 (5 bases). CDR1 and CDR2 (germline): MNHEY, SVGAGI. V lost 2 bases and J 5 bases, leaving 15 bases between the germline ends. This CDR3 contains 15 residues. This CDR3 is CASSYRGGVGTEAFF. CDR3 bases: TGTGCCAGCAGTTACAGGGGTGGGGTGGGGACTGAAGCTTTCTTT.

The V and J genes are TRBV10-3 and TRBJ1-4; 7 bases agree with TRBD1. Germline values: CDR1 ENHRY, CDR2 SYGVKD. The length of the CDR3 is 13 residues. V was clipped by 7 bases and J by 5 bases; unmatched bases: 4. CDR3 nucleotides: TGTGCCATCAATCGGGACAGAAATGAAAAACTGTTTTTT. It is translated as CAINRDRNEKLFF.

CDR3 sequence: CASSQDRGLAGANVLTF. In nucleotides, the CDR3 is TGTGCCAGCAGCCAAGACAGGGGTTTGGCTGGGGCCAACGTCCTGACTTTC. The rearrangement links TRBV14 to TRBJ2-6; the D gene is possibly TRBD1 (6 bases). This CDR3 has 17 residues. Germline CDR1 and CDR2: SGHDN and FVKESK. V lost 0 bases and J lost 2, with 11 bases in between.

J is TRBJ1-1 and V is TRBV5-1, with 9 positions matching TRBD1. The CDR3 is 16 amino acids. With 2 bases clipped from V and 0 bases from J, the junction kept 5 bases outside the gene matches. Germline V gene sequence: CDR1 SGHRS, CDR2 YFSETQ. The CDR3 DNA is TGCGCCAGCAGCTTTGGAGGGACAGGGTTGAACACTGAAGCTTTCTTT. Amino acid sequence: CASSFGGTGLNTEAFF.

The chain carries TRBV15 and TRBJ2-7, with D unresolved. V was shortened by 1 base and J by 0 bases, with 7 bases between the two germline ends. This CDR3 is 14 amino acids long. The germline V gene encodes CDR1 LNHNV and CDR2 YYDKDF (reference sequence). The CDR3 nucleotides read TGTGCCACCAGCAGAGTTGGCAGCTCCTACGAGCAGTACTTC. Translation: CATSRVGSSYEQYF.

About this clone: The same CDR3 can be traced to other DNA sequences in this sample. This rearrangement joins TRBV25-1 to TRBJ1-2; 9 nucleotides match TRBD1. With 4 bases clipped from V and 0 bases from J, the junction kept 6 bases outside the gene matches. In germline, CDR1 is MGHDK, CDR2 SYGVNS. The CDR3 contains 16 residues. CDR3 in DNA: TGTGCCAGCAGTGCGGGACAGGGCCTAGCTAACTATGGCTACACCTTC. It encodes CASSAGQGLANYGYTF.

This sequence joins TRBV4-2 and TRBJ1-1, with no clear D. Trimming shortened V by 5 bases and J by 12 bases, and 16 bases separated the two germline ends. Germline V gene lookup returns CDR1 LGHNA and CDR2 YNFKEQ. There are 12 residues in the CDR3. The CDR3 sequence: CASSNGPGLSFF. Written as DNA, the CDR3 is TGTGCCAGCAGCAATGGGCCGGGGTTATCTTTCTTT.

In its sample, this clone was seen a few times. V and J are TRBV7-2 and TRBJ1-1, with D perhaps TRBD1 (6 bases). CDR3 length equals 15 residues. Trimming stripped 1 base from V and 0 bases from J, with 9 bases between. Per germline, CDR1 SGHTA and CDR2 FQGNSA. The CDR3 DNA reads TGTGCCAGCAGCTTAGTGAGGGGGTTGAACACTGAAGCTTTCTTT. It is translated as CASSLVRGLNTEAFF.

Written as DNA, the CDR3 is TGTGCCAGCAGCTTAGGTAGCGGATACAATGAGCAGTTCTTC. This sequence encodes CASSLGSGYNEQFF. The chain recombines TRBV7-8 with TRBJ2-1, with D possibly being TRBD2 (6 bases). The CDR3 extends over 14 amino acids. The germline V gene encodes CDR1 SGHVS and CDR2 FQNEAQ. V lost 1 base and J lost 4, with 8 bases in between.

The CDR3 region has the DNA TGCGCCAGCAGTCAATCGCGCTATCACAATGAGCAGTTCTTC. It yields the protein CASSQSRYHNEQFF. V usage is TRBV23-1 and J usage is TRBJ2-1; D is uncertain. TRBV23-1 is known as an ORF, though its function is uncertain. V was trimmed by 0 bases and J by 5 bases, leaving 8 bases between them. This CDR3 region has 14 residues.

Notes on this clone: Distinct nucleotide sequences in the sample also encode this CDR3. This sequence joins TRBV12-1 and TRBJ2-4; no DNA check was done on the table's D call, TRBD2. TRBV12-1 is recorded as a pseudogene. The CDR3 is 18 residues long. The CDR3 loop is CASSFDWDWRVAKNIQYF. The CDR3 nucleotides read TGTGCCAGTAGCTTTGATTGGGATTGGAGGGTAGCCAAAAACATTCAGTACTTC.

This rearrangement joins TRBV6-5 to TRBJ1-4; no firm D call. CDR1 MNHEY and CDR2 SVGAGI come from the germline V gene. V was shortened by 0 bases and J by 11 bases, with 10 bases between the two germline ends. The CDR3 has 13 residues. DNA for the CDR3: TGTGCCAGCAGTTACTCGGGTCGGGAGAAACTGTTTTTT. Amino acids: CASSYSGREKLFF.

The chain joins TRBV6-6 to TRBJ2-1; 14 bases map to TRBD2. Germline lookup yields CDR1 MNHNY and CDR2 SVGAGI (reference sequence). The CDR3 runs 16 residues. The J segment lost 5 bases and the V segment lost 5 bases, leaving 5 bases of the junction unmatched. The DNA for the CDR3 is TGTGCCAGCAGTCGACCGGGACTAGCGGGAGACAATGAGCAGTTCTTC. It specifies CASSRPGLAGDNEQFF.

CDR3 nucleotides: TGCGCCAGCAGCCAGGACAGGACTAGCGCCGAGCAGTACTTC. The encoded protein is CASSQDRTSAEQYF. The genes are TRBV5-1 and TRBJ2-7; 9 bases are a match to TRBD2. The CDR3 is made up of 14 amino acids. V trimming: 4 bases; J trimming: 6 bases; junction bases outside the gene matches: 8. Germline V gives CDR1 SGHRS, CDR2 YFSETQ. The variable domain in full, completed from reference TRBV5-1 and TRBJ2-7, reads KAGVTQTPRYLIKTRGQQVTLSCSPISGHRSVSWYQQTPGQGLQFLFEYFSETQRNKGNFPGRFSGRQFSNSRSEMNVSTLELGDSALYLCASSQDRTSAEQYFGPGTRLTVT.

This chain connects TRBV6-4 to TRBJ2-1, with TRBD2 as a possible D gene (7 bases). The CDR3 consists of 12 residues. The V end was cut by 3 bases, the J end by 9 bases, with 9 bases between. From germline, CDR1 is MRHNA and CDR2 SNTAGT. This CDR3 reads CASSEGGGEQFF. In nucleotides, the CDR3 is TGTGCCAGCAGTGAGGGAGGGGGTGAGCAGTTCTTC.